This TCR beta chain emerged from a study of cytomegalovirus exposure and HLA in healthy donors. On the study more broadly: In a later analysis, the approximately 120 validation repertoires were reported to have used the same platform as the roughly 670 first-cohort repertoires.

The V end lost 1 base, the J end lost 2 bases, and 6 bases lay between the germline ends. From germline, CDR1 is SGHTA and CDR2 FQGNSA. CDR3 size: 14 residues. The assay was immunoSEQ multiplex PCR, and TCRdb's table has in-frame clones only and misses some. The data show roughly 350,000 clones, more than 80% seen once. Sequences were obtained from PBMCs. The receptor was derived from a young woman in good health and CMV-seronegative. The V call is TRBV7-2, the J call TRBJ1-5; unclear D gene. The CDR3 DNA sequence: TGTGCCAGCAGCTTAGTGGCCCGCAATCAGCCCCAGCATTTT. It encodes CASSLVARNQPQHF. The variable domain in full, completed from reference TRBV7-2 and TRBJ1-5, reads GAGVSQSPSNKVTEKGKDVELRCDPISGHTALYWYRQSLGQGLEFLIYFQGNSAPDKSGLPSDRFSAERTGGSVSTLTIQRTQQEDSAVYLCASSLVARNQPQHFGDGTRLSIL.